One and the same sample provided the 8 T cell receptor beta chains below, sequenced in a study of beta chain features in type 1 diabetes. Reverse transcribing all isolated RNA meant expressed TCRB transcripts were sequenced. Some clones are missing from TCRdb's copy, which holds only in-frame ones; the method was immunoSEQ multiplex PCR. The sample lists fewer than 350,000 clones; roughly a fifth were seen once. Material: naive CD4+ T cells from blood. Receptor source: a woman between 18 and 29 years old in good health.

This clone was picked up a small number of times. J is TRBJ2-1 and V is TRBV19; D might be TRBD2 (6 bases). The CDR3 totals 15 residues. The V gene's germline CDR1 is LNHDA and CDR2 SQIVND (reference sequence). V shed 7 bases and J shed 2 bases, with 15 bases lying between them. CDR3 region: CASTPSREAYNEQFF. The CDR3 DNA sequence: TGTGCCAGTACCCCTTCCAGGGAGGCCTACAATGAGCAGTTCTTC.

This CDR3 reads CASSVGSSDTEAFF. CDR3 bases: TGTGCCAGCAGCGTAGGTAGTTCGGACACTGAAGCTTTCTTT. This sequence joins TRBV9 and TRBJ1-1; D unresolved. V was clipped by 0 bases and J by 3 bases, with 9 bases between them. The CDR3 totals 14 residues. The germline CDR1 and CDR2 sequences are SGDLS and YYNGEE. The full variable domain, with the rest looked up from reference TRBV9 and TRBJ1-1, is DSGVTQTPKHLITATGQRVTLRCSPRSGDLSVYWYQQSLDQGLQFLIQYYNGEERAKGNILERFSAQQFPDLHSELNLSSLELGDSALYFCASSVGSSDTEAFFGQGTRLTVV.

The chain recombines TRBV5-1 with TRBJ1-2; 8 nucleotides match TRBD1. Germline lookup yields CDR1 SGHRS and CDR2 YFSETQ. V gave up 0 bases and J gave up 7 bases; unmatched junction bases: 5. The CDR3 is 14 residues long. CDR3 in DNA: TGCGCCAGCAGCTTGGAGCAGGGGGCGCGTGGCTACACCTTC. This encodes CASSLEQGARGYTF.

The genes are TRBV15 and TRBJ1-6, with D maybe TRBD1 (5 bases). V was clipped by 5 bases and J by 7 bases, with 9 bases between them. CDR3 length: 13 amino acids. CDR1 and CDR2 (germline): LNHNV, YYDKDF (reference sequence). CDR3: CATSQGTNSPLHF. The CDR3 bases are TGTGCCACCAGCCAGGGTACGAATTCACCCCTCCACTTT.

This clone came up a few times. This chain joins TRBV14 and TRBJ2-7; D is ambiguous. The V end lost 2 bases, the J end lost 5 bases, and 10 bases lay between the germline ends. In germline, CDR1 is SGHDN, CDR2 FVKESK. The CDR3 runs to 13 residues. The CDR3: CASSQNSRNEQYF. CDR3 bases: TGTGCCAGCAGCCAAAACTCCCGCAACGAGCAGTACTTC.

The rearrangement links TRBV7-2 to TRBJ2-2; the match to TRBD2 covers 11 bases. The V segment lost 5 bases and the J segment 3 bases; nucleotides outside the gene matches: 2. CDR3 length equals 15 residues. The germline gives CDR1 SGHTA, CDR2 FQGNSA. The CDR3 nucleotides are TGTGCCAGCAGCCGACTAGCGGGATACACCGGGGAGCTGTTTTTT. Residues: CASSRLAGYTGELFF.

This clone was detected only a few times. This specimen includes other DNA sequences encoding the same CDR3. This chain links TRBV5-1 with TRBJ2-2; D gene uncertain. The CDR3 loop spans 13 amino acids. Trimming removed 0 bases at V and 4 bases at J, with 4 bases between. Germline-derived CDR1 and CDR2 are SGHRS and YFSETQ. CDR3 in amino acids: CASSLAGTGELFF. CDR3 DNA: TGCGCCAGCAGCTTGGCCGGCACCGGGGAGCTGTTTTTT.

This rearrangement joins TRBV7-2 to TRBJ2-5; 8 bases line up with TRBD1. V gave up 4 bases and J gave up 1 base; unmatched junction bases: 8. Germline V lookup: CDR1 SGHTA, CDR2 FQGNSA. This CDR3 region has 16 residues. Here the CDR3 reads CASSWRARGLQETQYF. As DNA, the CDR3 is TGTGCCAGCAGCTGGCGGGCCAGGGGGCTCCAAGAGACCCAGTACTTC.